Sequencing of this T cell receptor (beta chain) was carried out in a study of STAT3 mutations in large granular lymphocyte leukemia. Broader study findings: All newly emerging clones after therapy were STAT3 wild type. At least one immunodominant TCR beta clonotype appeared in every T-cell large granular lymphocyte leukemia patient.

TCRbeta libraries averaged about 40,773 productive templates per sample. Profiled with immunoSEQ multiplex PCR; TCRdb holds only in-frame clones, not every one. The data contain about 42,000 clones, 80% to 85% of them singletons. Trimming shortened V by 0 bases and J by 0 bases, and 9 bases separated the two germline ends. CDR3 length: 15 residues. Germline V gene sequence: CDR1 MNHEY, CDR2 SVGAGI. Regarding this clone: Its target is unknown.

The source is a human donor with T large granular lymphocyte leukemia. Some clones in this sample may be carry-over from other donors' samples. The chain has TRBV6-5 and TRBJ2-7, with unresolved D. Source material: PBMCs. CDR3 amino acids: CASSYSTVSSYEQYF. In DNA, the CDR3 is TGTGCCAGCAGTTACTCGACCGTCAGCTCCTACGAGCAGTACTTC.